This T cell receptor beta chain derives from a study of OX40 agonist ivuxolimab in advanced cancers. Only in-frame clones appear in the TCRdb table, and some are missing; sequencing was by immunoSEQ multiplex PCR. The sample includes tens of thousands of clones, around nine tenths of them seen just once. Trimming removed 10 bases from V and 4 bases from J, with 10 bases in between. The CDR3 totals 11 residues. Germline V lookup: CDR1 SEHNR, CDR2 FQNEAQ (reference sequence). The origin of this receptor is an adult with an advanced solid tumor such as melanoma, head and neck, liver or kidney cancer. This material consisted of CD4+ or CD8+ T cells sorted from blood, taken in a trial of the OX40 agonist ivuxolimab. The chain employs TRBV7-9 and TRBJ1-2; the D gene is possibly TRBD1 (5 bases). The CDR3 here is CAIGTAYGYTF. CDR3 coding DNA: TGTGCCATCGGGACCGCCTATGGCTACACCTTC.